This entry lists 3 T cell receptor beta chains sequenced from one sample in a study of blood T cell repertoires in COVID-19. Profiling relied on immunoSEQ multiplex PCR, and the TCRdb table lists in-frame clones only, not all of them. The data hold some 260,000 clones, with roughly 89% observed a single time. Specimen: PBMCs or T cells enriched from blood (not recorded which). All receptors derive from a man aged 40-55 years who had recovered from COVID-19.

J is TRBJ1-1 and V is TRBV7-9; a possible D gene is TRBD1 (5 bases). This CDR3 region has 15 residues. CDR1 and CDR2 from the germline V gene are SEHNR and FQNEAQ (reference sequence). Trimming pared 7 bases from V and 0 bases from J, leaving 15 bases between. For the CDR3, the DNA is TGTGCCAGCAACGCGGACACAGTCATGAACACTGAAGCTTTCTTT. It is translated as CASNADTVMNTEAFF.

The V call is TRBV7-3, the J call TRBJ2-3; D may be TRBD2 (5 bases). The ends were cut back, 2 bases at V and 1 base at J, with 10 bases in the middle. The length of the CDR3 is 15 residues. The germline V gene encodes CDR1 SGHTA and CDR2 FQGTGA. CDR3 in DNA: TGTGCCAGCAGCTTAGAGGGCCCAGGCACAGATACGCAGTATTTT. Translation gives CASSLEGPGTDTQYF.

The DNA for the CDR3 is TGCAGTGCTAGTTCGGGTGTCGGCCCCAATCAGCCCCAGCATTTT. Translation gives CSASSGVGPNQPQHF. The chain links TRBV20-1 to TRBJ1-5; D call uncertain. Germline V gene sequence: CDR1 DFQATT, CDR2 SNEGSKA (reference sequence). V shed 3 bases and J shed 3 bases, with 15 bases lying between them. This CDR3 comprises 15 residues.